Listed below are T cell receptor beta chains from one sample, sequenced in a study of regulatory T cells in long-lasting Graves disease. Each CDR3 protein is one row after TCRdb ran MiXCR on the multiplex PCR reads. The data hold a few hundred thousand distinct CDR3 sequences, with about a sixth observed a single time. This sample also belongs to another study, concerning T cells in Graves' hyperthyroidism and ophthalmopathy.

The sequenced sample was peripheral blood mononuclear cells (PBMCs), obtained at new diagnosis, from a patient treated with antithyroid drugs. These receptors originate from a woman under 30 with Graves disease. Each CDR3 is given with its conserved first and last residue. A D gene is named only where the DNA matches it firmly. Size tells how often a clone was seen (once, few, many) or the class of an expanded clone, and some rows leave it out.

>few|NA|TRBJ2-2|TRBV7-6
TGTGCCAGCAGCGAGCGCGGCGGATTGGGGGGACGAAACACCGGGGAGCTGTTTTTT
CASSERGGLGGRNTGELFF
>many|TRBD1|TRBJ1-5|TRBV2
TGTGCCAGCAACGACGACAGGGCCTATAGCAATCAGCCCCAGCATTTT
CASNDDRAYSNQPQHF
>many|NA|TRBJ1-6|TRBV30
TGTGCCTGGAGTGAGTCAAAGGGTCTTAATTCACCCCTCCACTTT
CAWSESKGLNSPLHF
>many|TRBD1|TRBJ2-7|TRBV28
TGTGCCAGCAGTCCTATCCTCCAGGGGGTTGCCTACGAGCAGTACTTC
CASSPILQGVAYEQYF
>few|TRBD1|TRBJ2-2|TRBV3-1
TGTGCCAGCAGCCAATCCTGGACAGGGAATGGGTTCACCGGGGAGCTGTTTTTT
CASSQSWTGNGFTGELFF
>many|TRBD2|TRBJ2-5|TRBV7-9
TGTGCCAGCAGCAACCGGCTAGCGGGAGGTGAAGAGACCCAGTACTTC
CASSNRLAGGEETQYF
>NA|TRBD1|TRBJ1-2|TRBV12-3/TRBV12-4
TGTGCCAGCAGTTTAACAGGGGGAGAGGGCTACACCTTC
CASSLTGGEGYTF
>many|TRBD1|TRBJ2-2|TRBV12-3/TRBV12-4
TGTGCCAGCAGTTTAGCGCTATTCGGGACAGGGGAAACCGGGGAGCTGTTTTTT
CASSLALFGTGETGELFF
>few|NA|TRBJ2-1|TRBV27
TGTGCCAGCACCCCAGGAGGGGGCAATGAGCAGTTCTTC
CASTPGGGNEQFF
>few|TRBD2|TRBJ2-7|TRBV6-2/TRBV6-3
TGTGCCAGCAGTTACTCGACTGCCGGGAGGAGGTCCGAGCAGTACTTC
CASSYSTAGRRSEQYF
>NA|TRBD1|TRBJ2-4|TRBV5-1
TGCGCCAGCAGCTCGGACAGGGAGAGATGGGCCAAAAACATTCAGTACTTC
CASSSDRERWAKNIQYF
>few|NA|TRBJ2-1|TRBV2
TGTGCCAGCAGTGAAGCACGATTGGACAATGAGCAGTTCTTC
CASSEARLDNEQFF
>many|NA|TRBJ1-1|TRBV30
TGTGCCTGGAGAAAGGGAAACACTGAAGCTTTCTTT
CAWRKGNTEAFF
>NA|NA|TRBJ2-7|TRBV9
TGTGCCAGCAGCGCATACCCTGGGCCCTACGAGCAGTACTTC
CASSAYPGPYEQYF
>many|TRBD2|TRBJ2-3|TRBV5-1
TGCGCCAGCAGCTTGACTAGCGGGAGGATGGATACGCAGTATTTT
CASSLTSGRMDTQYF
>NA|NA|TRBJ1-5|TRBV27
TGTGCCAGCAGTTTATCATTTAATGGCAATCAGCCCCAGCATTTT
CASSLSFNGNQPQHF
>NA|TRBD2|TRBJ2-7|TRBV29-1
TGCAGCGTTGGACTAGCGGGGCCCTACGAGCAGTACTTC
CSVGLAGPYEQYF
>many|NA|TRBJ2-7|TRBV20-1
TGCAGTGCTAGTTTTGGCGACTACTACGAGCAGTACTTC
CSASFGDYYEQYF
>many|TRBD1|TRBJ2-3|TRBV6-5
TGTGCCAGCAGTTATGGGCAGGGGGCCGCAGATACGCAGTATTTT
CASSYGQGAADTQYF
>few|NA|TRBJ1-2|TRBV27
TGTGCCAGCAGTCTAAGGCCTCTGGTAGGGGGCTACACCTTC
CASSLRPLVGGYTF
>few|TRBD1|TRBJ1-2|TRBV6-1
TGTGCCAGCAGTGAAGAAGGGACAGCAAACTATGGCTACACCTTC
CASSEEGTANYGYTF
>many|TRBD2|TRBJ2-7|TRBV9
TGTGCCAGCAGCGTAGATGGACTAGGATACGAGCAGTACTTC
CASSVDGLGYEQYF
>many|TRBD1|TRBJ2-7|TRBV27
TGTGCCAGCAGTGCGACAGGGGGCGCTTTCTACGAGCAGTACTTC
CASSATGGAFYEQYF
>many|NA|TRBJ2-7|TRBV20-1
TGCAGTGCTAGCGGGACCTACGAGCAGTACTTC
CSASGTYEQYF
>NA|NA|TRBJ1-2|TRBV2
TGTGCCACGACCATGGGCAACTTCTATGGCTACACCTTC
CATTMGNFYGYTF
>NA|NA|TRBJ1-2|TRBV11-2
TGTGCCAGCAGCTTAGGACAGATGGACTATGGCTACACCTTC
CASSLGQMDYGYTF
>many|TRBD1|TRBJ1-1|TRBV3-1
TGTGCCAGCAGCCGAGTGACAGGGGGCCACACTGAAGCTTTCTTT
CASSRVTGGHTEAFF
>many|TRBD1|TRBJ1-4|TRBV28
TGTGCCAGCTGCGGGGGACAGGGGCATGAAAAACTGTTTTTT
CASCGGQGHEKLFF
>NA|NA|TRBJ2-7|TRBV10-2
TGCGCCAGCAGTGAAATGGACTACGGGCAGTACTTC
CASSEMDYGQYF
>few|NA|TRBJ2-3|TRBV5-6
TGTGCCAGCAGCTCCAACCGGGACCCCTCAGATACGCAGTATTTT
CASSSNRDPSDTQYF
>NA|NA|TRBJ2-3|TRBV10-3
TGTGCCATCAGTGACGGGTCCAAACAGACCAGTGGCACAGATACGCAGTATTTT
CAISDGSKQTSGTDTQYF